This T cell receptor beta chain was obtained from a study of CD8 T cells in ankylosing spondylitis. Study-level results: Disease-linked clones were reportedly significantly enriched in matched ankylosing spondylitis synovial fluid. Seemingly characteristic of ankylosing spondylitis blood was a TCR beta motif consisting of roughly 8 highly homologous variants. Reactive arthritis synovial fluid and blood previously showed some of these motif variants.

The germline CDR1 and CDR2 sequences are DFQATT and SNEGSKA (reference sequence). Between the trimmed V and J ends, which lost 5 bases and 4 bases, there was a span of 17 bases. CDR3 length: 14 residues. MiXCR, run by TCRdb on the 5' RACE reads, gives a single entry per CDR3 protein. There are 200,000 to 250,000 distinct CDR3 sequences in the sample; roughly 26% occur only once, and about 7% lies in the top ten. A remark on this clonotype: The antigen is undetermined.

The sequence derives from a male donor with ankylosing spondylitis or in good health (not recorded which). The sample taken for sequencing was blood, either unsorted or a sorted T cell fraction (not recorded which). The J gene is TRBJ1-2, the V gene TRBV20-1; D call uncertain. The CDR3 DNA is TGCAGTGCTCCAAACGCGGACCGCGCCTATGGCTACACCTTC. Translation: CSAPNADRAYGYTF.